The rows below give T cell receptor beta chains drawn from one sample of a study of Tregs in tolerant kidney transplant recipients. The method was immunoSEQ multiplex PCR; TCRdb's version includes in-frame clones alone and lacks a portion of them. The sample holds about 240,000 clones, about four fifths seen once. The sequencing sample was made of CD4+ T cells from blood. Receptors were obtained from a human donor in good health. Both conserved end residues are part of each CDR3. D genes are given only for firm matches. Only part of the rows carry a size: once, few, many, or a class if the clone is expanded.

cdr3_nt cdr3_aa v_call clone_size j_call d_call
TGTGCCAGTAGTATCCTAGGGGCTTACAACCAGCCCCAGCATTTT CASSILGAYNQPQHF TRBV19 - TRBJ1-5 -
TGTGCCAGCAGCGTCCGAGTGTACTATGGCTACACCTTC CASSVRVYYGYTF TRBV13 - TRBJ1-2 -
TGTGCCAGCAGCCGAACAGGGGGCCCGGGTTATGGCTACACCTTC CASSRTGGPGYGYTF TRBV5-4 - TRBJ1-2 TRBD1
TGTGCCAGCAGCCCCTTATCTAGCCAAGAGACCCAGTACTTC CASSPLSSQETQYF TRBV7-7 once TRBJ2-5 -
TGTGCCAGCACCCGACAGGGAGAGAACACTGAAGCTTTCTTT CASTRQGENTEAFF TRBV9 - TRBJ1-1 TRBD1
TGTGCCAGCGGACAGGGGGCCCTTCAAGAGACCCAGTACTTC CASGQGALQETQYF TRBV5-5 once TRBJ2-5 TRBD1
TGTGCCAGTAGTATTGGTCCGGGACAGGTCGATGAAAAACTGTTTTTT CASSIGPGQVDEKLFF TRBV19 - TRBJ1-4 TRBD1
TGCGCCAGCAGTCCTAGAGGGAACACTGAAGCTTTCTTT CASSPRGNTEAFF TRBV10-1 - TRBJ1-1 -
TGCAGCGTTGGCCCCCGGGGCACCCAAGGGGACATTCAGTACTTC CSVGPRGTQGDIQYF TRBV29-1 - TRBJ2-4 -
TGTGCCAGCAGCCCCTCAGGGGGCCGGGGCACCGGGGAGCTGTTTTTT CASSPSGGRGTGELFF TRBV7-3 once TRBJ2-2 TRBD1
TGCGCCAGCAGGTCTAGGAGGGGAACAGATACGCAGTATTTT CASRSRRGTDTQYF TRBV4-1 - TRBJ2-3 -
TGTGCCACCATGGGACAGGCTAACGAGCAGTACTTC CATMGQANEQYF TRBV10-3 - TRBJ2-7 TRBD1
TGTGCCAGCAGCTTGGGACAGGGGGACTATAATTCACCCCTCCACTTT CASSLGQGDYNSPLHF TRBV5-4 - TRBJ1-6 TRBD1
TGTGCCAGCAGCCCCCTGGGGACTAGTGGAGAGACCCAGTACTTC CASSPLGTSGETQYF TRBV7-9 few TRBJ2-5 TRBD2
TGTGCCAGCAGTTCCCCCGCGGGGGGAAGGGATGAAGCTTTCTTT CASSSPAGGRDEAFF TRBV6-1 - TRBJ1-1 -
TGTGCCAGCAGAAGGACAGTCCTAGCCAAAAACATTCAGTACTTC CASRRTVLAKNIQYF TRBV6-5 - TRBJ2-4 -
TGTGCCAGCAGTTACTCGATGGGTACACCCTACGAGCAGTACTTC CASSYSMGTPYEQYF TRBV6-5 - TRBJ2-7 -
TGTGCCAGCAGCGAGAGGGGAGGTAGCGCGGGGTACGAGCAGTACTTC CASSERGGSAGYEQYF TRBV9 - TRBJ2-7 -
TGCGCCAGCAGCTCAAGCTCTGCCGGGGCGAGGTATGGCTACACCTTC CASSSSSAGARYGYTF TRBV5-1 - TRBJ1-2 -
TGTGCCAGCAGCTTAGGACAGCAGAATTCACCCCTCCACTTT CASSLGQQNSPLHF TRBV5-6 few TRBJ1-6 -
TGCAGCGTTGGAGGAACTACAGGGTTCAACACCGGGGAGCTGTTTTTT CSVGGTTGFNTGELFF TRBV29-1 - TRBJ2-2 -
TGTGCCAGCAGTTACTCTGGCGGGAGCTCCTACAATGAGCAGTTCTTC CASSYSGGSSYNEQFF TRBV6-5 - TRBJ2-1 TRBD2
TGCACCCTAGGGGGGGCCTCCTACAATGAGCAGTTCTTC CTLGGASYNEQFF TRBV29-1 - TRBJ2-1 -
TGTGCCAGCAGCGTAGACCCGGCGAACAGGGCGATTTACGAGCAGTACTTC CASSVDPANRAIYEQYF TRBV9 - TRBJ2-7 -
TGTGCCAGCAGTGGGAAGGACAAAGCCAGTGGGGATGGCTACACCTTC CASSGKDKASGDGYTF TRBV6-1 - TRBJ1-2 -
TGTGCCAGCAGCCCAAGCGGGAAGCACACCGGGGAGCTGTTTTTT CASSPSGKHTGELFF TRBV5-5 - TRBJ2-2 TRBD2
TGCGCCAGCAGCTTGGGGGTCCAAGAGACCCAGTACTTC CASSLGVQETQYF TRBV5-1 few TRBJ2-5 -
TGCGCCAGCAGCTTGGAGGGTTCGGATCAGCCCCAGCATTTT CASSLEGSDQPQHF TRBV5-1 once TRBJ1-5 -
TGCGCCAGCAGCCACACCCAAGCCAGGGGTCCCAATCAGCCCCAGCATTTT CASSHTQARGPNQPQHF TRBV4-1 few TRBJ1-5 -
TGTGCCAGCTCACCCGTGACTAGCGCCGACTCCTACAATGAGCAGTTCTTC CASSPVTSADSYNEQFF TRBV18 - TRBJ2-1 TRBD2
TGTGCCTGGAAGCTGGGCCGGGGTACCTACGAGCAGTACTTC CAWKLGRGTYEQYF TRBV30 - TRBJ2-7 -
TGTGCCAGCAGGCCTAGCGGAGCCTACGAGCAGTACTTC CASRPSGAYEQYF TRBV6-1 few TRBJ2-7 TRBD2
TGTGCCAGCAGCGACAGGGGCTCGGGTGAAAAACTGTTTTTT CASSDRGSGEKLFF TRBV5-6 - TRBJ1-4 TRBD1
TGTGCCAGCAATAAGGGAGGGGTGAGCAACACTGAAGCTTTCTTT CASNKGGVSNTEAFF TRBV6-1 once TRBJ1-1 -
TGTGCCAGTAGTATTAGGAGCTACAATGAGCAGTTCTTC CASSIRSYNEQFF TRBV19 - TRBJ2-1 -
TGTGCCAGCAGCCGGACTAGCGGCCTGGAGGAGCAGTACTTC CASSRTSGLEEQYF TRBV5-4 once TRBJ2-7 TRBD2
TGTGCCAGCAGCCGGACTAGCGGGGCCAACAATGAGCAGTTCTTC CASSRTSGANNEQFF TRBV11-3 - TRBJ2-1 TRBD2
TGTGCCAGCAGCGTAGCGACTAGCGGAGCCCACACAGATACGCAGTATTTT CASSVATSGAHTDTQYF TRBV9 - TRBJ2-3 TRBD2
TGCGCCAGCAGTGAGTCGAGAACTAGCGGGGGGTCCTACGAGCAGTACTTC CASSESRTSGGSYEQYF TRBV10-1 - TRBJ2-7 TRBD2
TGTGCCAGCTCACAGTCGCGGGGCTACGAGCAGTACTTC CASSQSRGYEQYF TRBV18 - TRBJ2-7 -
TGTGCCAGCAGCTTCGACTTCTACCGGGACTATGGCTACACCTTC CASSFDFYRDYGYTF TRBV5-5 - TRBJ1-2 -
TGTGCCTGGAGTCCCGGCGGGCCCGTCAATGAAGCTTTCTTT CAWSPGGPVNEAFF TRBV30 - TRBJ1-1 -
TGCGCCAGCACCGGGACAGGGACTGGGGCCAACGTCCTGACTTTC CASTGTGTGANVLTF TRBV5-1 - TRBJ2-6 TRBD1
TGTGCCAGCAGCGAGAATATTGGGACAGGGGTTTTGGAGACCCAGTACTTC CASSENIGTGVLETQYF TRBV9 - TRBJ2-5 TRBD1
TGTGCCAGCAGTCCGGGGGGGGAGCACAGGTACGAGCAGTACTTC CASSPGGEHRYEQYF TRBV6-6 - TRBJ2-7 TRBD2